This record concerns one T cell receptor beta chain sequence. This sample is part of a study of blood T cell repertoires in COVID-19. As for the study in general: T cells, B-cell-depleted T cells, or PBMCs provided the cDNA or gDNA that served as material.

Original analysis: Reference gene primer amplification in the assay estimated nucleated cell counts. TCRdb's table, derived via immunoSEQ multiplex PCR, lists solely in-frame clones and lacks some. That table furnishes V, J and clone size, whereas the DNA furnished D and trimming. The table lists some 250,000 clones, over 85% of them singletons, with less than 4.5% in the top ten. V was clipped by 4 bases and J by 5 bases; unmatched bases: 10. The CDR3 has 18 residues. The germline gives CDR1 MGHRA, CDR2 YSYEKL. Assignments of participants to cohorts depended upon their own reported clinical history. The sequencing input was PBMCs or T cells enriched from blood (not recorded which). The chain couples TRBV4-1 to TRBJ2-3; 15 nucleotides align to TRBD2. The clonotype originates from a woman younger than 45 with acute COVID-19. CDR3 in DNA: TGCGCCAGCAGCCCCCACCGGACTAGCGGGGGGGAGGAAGATACGCAGTATTTT. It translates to CASSPHRTSGGEEDTQYF.